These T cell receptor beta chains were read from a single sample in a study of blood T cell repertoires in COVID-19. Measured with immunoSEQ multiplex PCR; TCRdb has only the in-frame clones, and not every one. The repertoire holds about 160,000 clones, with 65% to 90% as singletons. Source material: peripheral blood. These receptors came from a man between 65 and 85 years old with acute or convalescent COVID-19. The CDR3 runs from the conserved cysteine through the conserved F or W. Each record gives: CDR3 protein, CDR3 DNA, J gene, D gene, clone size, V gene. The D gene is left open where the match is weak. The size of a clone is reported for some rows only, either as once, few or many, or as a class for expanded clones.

CDR3aa: CASSLRPGQGSPLHF; CDR3nt: TGTGCCAGCAGTTTACGGCCGGGACAAGGATCACCCCTCCACTTT; j_gene: TRBJ1-6; d_gene: NA; abundance: NA; v_gene: TRBV28
CDR3aa: CSARVNYGYTF; CDR3nt: TGCAGTGCTAGAGTAAACTATGGCTACACCTTC; j_gene: TRBJ1-2; d_gene: NA; abundance: NA; v_gene: TRBV20-1
CDR3aa: CAVAPGLGIGNEQFF; CDR3nt: TGTGCCGTTGCTCCGGGACTAGGTATAGGTAATGAGCAGTTCTTC; j_gene: TRBJ2-1; d_gene: TRBD2; abundance: NA; v_gene: TRBV28
CDR3aa: CASGTSGFREQFF; CDR3nt: TGTGCCAGCGGGACTAGCGGGTTTCGGGAGCAGTTCTTC; j_gene: TRBJ2-1; d_gene: TRBD2; abundance: NA; v_gene: TRBV19
CDR3aa: CASSVGPGRADGYTF; CDR3nt: TGTGCCAGCAGCGTAGGCCCCGGGAGGGCGGATGGCTACACCTTC; j_gene: TRBJ1-2; d_gene: NA; abundance: NA; v_gene: TRBV9
CDR3aa: CASSSPTGELGEQYF; CDR3nt: TGTGCCAGCAGTTCCCCGACAGGGGAGTTGGGCGAGCAGTACTTC; j_gene: TRBJ2-7; d_gene: TRBD1; abundance: NA; v_gene: TRBV28
CDR3aa: CASTLVAGANTGELFF; CDR3nt: TGTGCCAGCACCTTAGTAGCGGGAGCGAACACCGGGGAGCTGTTTTTT; j_gene: TRBJ2-2; d_gene: TRBD2; abundance: NA; v_gene: TRBV7-2
CDR3aa: CASSEIRGTEAFF; CDR3nt: TGTGCCAGCAGTGAGATCAGGGGCACTGAAGCTTTCTTT; j_gene: TRBJ1-1; d_gene: NA; abundance: NA; v_gene: TRBV6-6
CDR3aa: CASSKDRGLSTDTQYF; CDR3nt: TGTGCCAGTAGTAAGGACAGGGGGCTAAGCACAGATACGCAGTATTTT; j_gene: TRBJ2-3; d_gene: TRBD1; abundance: NA; v_gene: TRBV19
CDR3aa: CASSTLGQGNEQFF; CDR3nt: TGTGCCAGCAGCACTCTTGGACAGGGGAATGAGCAGTTCTTC; j_gene: TRBJ2-1; d_gene: TRBD1; abundance: once; v_gene: TRBV6-5
CDR3aa: CASSQGPQRRKNEQFF; CDR3nt: TGTGCCAGCAGCCAAGGTCCACAGCGGAGAAAGAATGAGCAGTTCTTC; j_gene: TRBJ2-1; d_gene: NA; abundance: NA; v_gene: TRBV3-1/TRBV3-2
CDR3aa: CASSQGLPELFF; CDR3nt: TGTGCCAGCAGCCAGGGACTACCGGAGCTGTTTTTT; j_gene: TRBJ2-2; d_gene: TRBD2; abundance: NA; v_gene: TRBV3-1/TRBV3-2
CDR3aa: CASSQERGGNEQFF; CDR3nt: TGCGCCAGCAGCCAAGAGCGGGGGGGGAATGAGCAGTTCTTC; j_gene: TRBJ2-1; d_gene: TRBD2; abundance: NA; v_gene: TRBV4-1
CDR3aa: CASRLAGVYNEQFF; CDR3nt: TGTGCCAGCAGGTTAGCGGGAGTCTACAATGAGCAGTTCTTC; j_gene: TRBJ2-1; d_gene: TRBD2; abundance: NA; v_gene: TRBV28
CDR3aa: CASSLQGLAGLSTDTQYF; CDR3nt: TGTGCCAGCAGCTTGCAGGGACTAGCGGGGCTTAGCACAGATACGCAGTATTTT; j_gene: TRBJ2-3; d_gene: TRBD2; abundance: NA; v_gene: TRBV5-5
CDR3aa: CASSDLPSGTGELFF; CDR3nt: TGTGCCAGCAGTGACCTTCCGAGCGGCACCGGGGAGCTGTTTTTT; j_gene: TRBJ2-2; d_gene: NA; abundance: NA; v_gene: TRBV2
CDR3aa: CASSFDRDNTGELFF; CDR3nt: TGCGCCAGCAGCTTTGACAGGGATAACACCGGGGAGCTGTTTTTT; j_gene: TRBJ2-2; d_gene: TRBD1; abundance: NA; v_gene: TRBV4-3
CDR3aa: CASSLGPTGELFF; CDR3nt: TGTGCCAGCAGCCTGGGCCCGACCGGGGAGCTGTTTTTT; j_gene: TRBJ2-2; d_gene: NA; abundance: NA; v_gene: TRBV6-5
CDR3aa: CASTLETNTGELFF; CDR3nt: TGTGCCAGTACCCTAGAAACGAACACCGGGGAGCTGTTTTTT; j_gene: TRBJ2-2; d_gene: NA; abundance: NA; v_gene: TRBV19
CDR3aa: CASSKGLAGLPYEQYF; CDR3nt: TGTGCCAGCAGCAAGGGACTAGCGGGATTACCATACGAGCAGTACTTC; j_gene: TRBJ2-7; d_gene: TRBD2; abundance: NA; v_gene: TRBV11-2
CDR3aa: CASSQDPRTGELFF; CDR3nt: TGCGCCAGCAGCCAAGATCCTCGGACCGGGGAGCTGTTTTTT; j_gene: TRBJ2-2; d_gene: NA; abundance: NA; v_gene: TRBV4-3
CDR3aa: CATSRHGTTYNEQFF; CDR3nt: TGTGCCACCAGCCGCCACGGGACTACCTACAATGAGCAGTTCTTC; j_gene: TRBJ2-1; d_gene: TRBD2; abundance: NA; v_gene: TRBV24-1
CDR3aa: CASSLDTNSYEQYF; CDR3nt: TGTGCCAGCAGCCTGGACACGAACTCCTACGAGCAGTACTTC; j_gene: TRBJ2-7; d_gene: NA; abundance: NA; v_gene: TRBV11-3
CDR3aa: CAISDSRGISNQPQHF; CDR3nt: TGTGCCATCAGTGACTCCAGGGGCATTAGCAATCAGCCCCAGCATTTT; j_gene: TRBJ1-5; d_gene: NA; abundance: NA; v_gene: TRBV10-3
CDR3aa: CASSDGRVGTDTQYF; CDR3nt: TGTGCCAGCAGTGATGGGAGGGTCGGCACAGATACGCAGTATTTT; j_gene: TRBJ2-3; d_gene: TRBD2; abundance: NA; v_gene: TRBV2
CDR3aa: CASSVVSDSYEQYF; CDR3nt: TGTGCCAGCAGCGTAGTATCAGACTCCTACGAGCAGTACTTC; j_gene: TRBJ2-7; d_gene: NA; abundance: NA; v_gene: TRBV9
CDR3aa: CASSLTGSPYNEQFF; CDR3nt: TGTGCCAGCAGCTTAACGGGGAGTCCCTACAATGAGCAGTTCTTC; j_gene: TRBJ2-1; d_gene: NA; abundance: NA; v_gene: TRBV7-9
CDR3aa: CASSLGFGGNTGELFF; CDR3nt: TGTGCCAGCAGCTTAGGTTTCGGCGGGAACACCGGGGAGCTGTTTTTT; j_gene: TRBJ2-2; d_gene: NA; abundance: NA; v_gene: TRBV7-8
CDR3aa: CASSPEQTGVREKLFF; CDR3nt: TGTGCCAGCTCACCAGAGCAGACAGGGGTGCGTGAAAAACTGTTTTTT; j_gene: TRBJ1-4; d_gene: TRBD1; abundance: NA; v_gene: TRBV18
CDR3aa: CASSRGTGSYEQYF; CDR3nt: TGTGCCAGCAGCCGAGGGACAGGTAGCTACGAGCAGTACTTC; j_gene: TRBJ2-7; d_gene: TRBD1; abundance: NA; v_gene: TRBV3-1/TRBV3-2
CDR3aa: CASSLAPDRGRRNEQYF; CDR3nt: TGTGCCAGCAGCTTAGCTCCTGACAGGGGGCGAAGGAACGAGCAGTACTTC; j_gene: TRBJ2-7; d_gene: TRBD1; abundance: NA; v_gene: TRBV7-2
CDR3aa: CASSGQGQASNF; CDR3nt: TGCGCCAGCAGCGGACAGGGGCAGGCCTCGAACTTC; j_gene: TRBJ2-7; d_gene: TRBD1; abundance: NA; v_gene: TRBV5-1
CDR3aa: CATSDSRQRQPQHF; CDR3nt: TGTGCCACCAGTGATTCCCGACAAAGGCAGCCCCAGCATTTT; j_gene: TRBJ1-5; d_gene: NA; abundance: few; v_gene: TRBV24-1
CDR3aa: CASAPPGFEQFF; CDR3nt: TGTGCCAGCGCCCCGCCGGGGTTTGAGCAGTTCTTC; j_gene: TRBJ2-1; d_gene: NA; abundance: NA; v_gene: TRBV14
CDR3aa: CASSQEGGAGYNEQFF; CDR3nt: TGTGCCAGCAGCCAAGAAGGAGGAGCCGGGTACAATGAGCAGTTCTTC; j_gene: TRBJ2-1; d_gene: NA; abundance: NA; v_gene: TRBV3-1/TRBV3-2
CDR3aa: CASSPGLAGAYEQYF; CDR3nt: TGTGCCAGCAGCCCCGGACTAGCGGGAGCCTACGAGCAGTACTTC; j_gene: TRBJ2-7; d_gene: TRBD2; abundance: NA; v_gene: TRBV13
CDR3aa: CASLGRNSYNEQFF; CDR3nt: TGTGCCAGTCTAGGGAGGAACTCCTACAATGAGCAGTTCTTC; j_gene: TRBJ2-1; d_gene: NA; abundance: NA; v_gene: TRBV19
CDR3aa: CASSLDGTTNEKLFF; CDR3nt: TGTGCCAGCAGCTTAGACGGTACAACTAATGAAAAACTGTTTTTT; j_gene: TRBJ1-4; d_gene: NA; abundance: NA; v_gene: TRBV7-2
CDR3aa: CASSLDGSGGNTGELFF; CDR3nt: TGCGCCAGCAGCTTGGATGGTAGCGGGGGGAACACCGGGGAGCTGTTTTTT; j_gene: TRBJ2-2; d_gene: TRBD2; abundance: NA; v_gene: TRBV5-1
CDR3aa: CASSPLQGPYEQYF; CDR3nt: TGTGCCAGCTCACCTCTACAGGGCCCCTACGAGCAGTACTTC; j_gene: TRBJ2-7; d_gene: NA; abundance: NA; v_gene: TRBV18
CDR3aa: CASSRSTSGLSEQYF; CDR3nt: TGTGCCAGCAGCCGTTCGACTAGCGGGCTCAGCGAGCAGTACTTC; j_gene: TRBJ2-7; d_gene: TRBD2; abundance: NA; v_gene: TRBV3-1/TRBV3-2
CDR3aa: CASSLIGRLQETQYF; CDR3nt: TGTGCCAGCAGCTTGATCGGGAGACTCCAAGAGACCCAGTACTTC; j_gene: TRBJ2-5; d_gene: NA; abundance: NA; v_gene: TRBV5-4
CDR3aa: CSAGGGREAFF; CDR3nt: TGCAGTGCCGGGGGGGGCCGAGAAGCTTTCTTT; j_gene: TRBJ1-1; d_gene: NA; abundance: NA; v_gene: TRBV20-1
CDR3aa: CALAGPNEQFF; CDR3nt: TGTGCCTTAGCGGGACCCAATGAGCAGTTCTTC; j_gene: TRBJ2-1; d_gene: TRBD2; abundance: NA; v_gene: TRBV28
CDR3aa: CASSSLAGVWEQYF; CDR3nt: TGCGCCAGCAGTTCCCTAGCGGGAGTGTGGGAGCAGTACTTC; j_gene: TRBJ2-7; d_gene: TRBD2; abundance: few; v_gene: TRBV4-1
CDR3aa: CASRGNLAGAQYF; CDR3nt: TGTGCCAGCAGAGGAAATTTAGCGGGAGCGCAGTACTTC; j_gene: TRBJ2-7; d_gene: TRBD2; abundance: few; v_gene: TRBV2
CDR3aa: CASSLALTSGSDEQFF; CDR3nt: TGTGCCAGCAGCTTAGCGCTAACTAGCGGGAGCGATGAGCAGTTCTTC; j_gene: TRBJ2-1; d_gene: TRBD2; abundance: few; v_gene: TRBV7-8
CDR3aa: CASSQVSGSLGEQFF; CDR3nt: TGCGCCAGCAGCCAAGTAAGCGGGAGTCTAGGCGAGCAGTTCTTC; j_gene: TRBJ2-1; d_gene: TRBD2; abundance: once; v_gene: TRBV4-3
CDR3aa: CASSLLATRAHYEQYF; CDR3nt: TGTGCCAGCAGCCTGCTAGCGACACGGGCTCACTACGAGCAGTACTTC; j_gene: TRBJ2-7; d_gene: NA; abundance: NA; v_gene: TRBV28
CDR3aa: CASSVAVSSTGGYTF; CDR3nt: TGTGCCAGCAGCGTAGCTGTCTCGTCGACGGGTGGCTACACCTTC; j_gene: TRBJ1-2; d_gene: NA; abundance: once; v_gene: TRBV9
CDR3aa: CASSSGLAPDTQYF; CDR3nt: TGTGCCAGCAGCTCGGGACTAGCGCCAGATACGCAGTATTTT; j_gene: TRBJ2-3; d_gene: TRBD2; abundance: NA; v_gene: TRBV7-9
CDR3aa: CASSQDVYGYTF; CDR3nt: TGTGCCAGCAGCCAAGACGTATATGGCTACACCTTC; j_gene: TRBJ1-2; d_gene: NA; abundance: NA; v_gene: TRBV4-2
CDR3aa: CASSKNLGTSVSYNEQFF; CDR3nt: TGTGCCAGCAGCAAAAATCTGGGGACTAGCGTCTCCTACAATGAGCAGTTCTTC; j_gene: TRBJ2-1; d_gene: TRBD2; abundance: NA; v_gene: TRBV27
CDR3aa: CASSVEDRRNYGYTF; CDR3nt: TGTGCCAGCAGCGTAGAGGACAGGCGTAACTATGGCTACACCTTC; j_gene: TRBJ1-2; d_gene: TRBD1; abundance: NA; v_gene: TRBV9
CDR3aa: CASSPGGPYEQYF; CDR3nt: TGTGCCAGCAGTCCAGGGGGCCCCTACGAGCAGTACTTC; j_gene: TRBJ2-7; d_gene: TRBD1; abundance: NA; v_gene: TRBV6-2/TRBV6-3
CDR3aa: CAWSVLSSGVGETQYF; CDR3nt: TGTGCCTGGAGTGTACTGAGTAGCGGGGTTGGGGAGACCCAGTACTTC; j_gene: TRBJ2-5; d_gene: TRBD2; abundance: NA; v_gene: TRBV30
CDR3aa: CSGGQGPSYEQYF; CDR3nt: TGCAGCGGGGGACAGGGTCCTTCCTACGAGCAGTACTTC; j_gene: TRBJ2-7; d_gene: TRBD1; abundance: NA; v_gene: TRBV29-1
CDR3aa: CASTPRYEAGELFF; CDR3nt: TGTGCCAGCACCCCCCGATACGAGGCCGGGGAGCTGTTTTTT; j_gene: TRBJ2-2; d_gene: NA; abundance: NA; v_gene: TRBV6-2/TRBV6-3
CDR3aa: CASSIDRTDGYTF; CDR3nt: TGTGCCAGTAGTATAGATCGGACTGATGGCTACACCTTC; j_gene: TRBJ1-2; d_gene: NA; abundance: NA; v_gene: TRBV19
CDR3aa: CASSKRASGFNEQFF; CDR3nt: TGTGCCAGCAGTAAGAGGGCTAGCGGGTTCAATGAGCAGTTCTTC; j_gene: TRBJ2-1; d_gene: TRBD2; abundance: few; v_gene: TRBV2